A selection of T cell receptor beta chains follows, all from one sample in a study of shared clonotypes between healthy human individuals. Clones were sequenced by immunoSEQ multiplex PCR, and TCRdb holds only the in-frame ones, with some missing. The sample contains about 300,000 clones, approximately 74% of which appear only once. The sample was memory CD4+ T cells sorted from blood. All receptors derive from a man aged 25-45 years in good health. Each CDR3 is given with its conserved first and last residue. The D gene is left open where the match is weak. Size is stated for part of the rows, as once, few or many counts, or as a class when the clone is expanded.

TRBJ2-7,-,TRBD1,TRBV27,TGTGCCAGCAGTAAATACAGGGGCGCCCCGCGCGAGCAGTACTTC,CASSKYRGAPREQYF
TRBJ1-2,-,TRBD1,TRBV6-5,TGTGCCAGTTCTGGGACAGTCATCGGGGAAGATGGCTACACCTTC,CASSGTVIGEDGYTF
TRBJ1-1,many,TRBD1,TRBV6-5,TGTGCCAGCATCAGGGGGACTGAAGCTTTCTTT,CASIRGTEAFF
TRBJ2-7,-,TRBD2,TRBV11-2,TGTGCCAGCAGCTCTAGCGGGAAGTTTTACGAGCAGTACTTC,CASSSSGKFYEQYF
TRBJ1-3,few,-,TRBV10-3,TGTGCCATCAGGGGAGCCCTTGGAAACACCATATATTTT,CAIRGALGNTIYF
TRBJ2-1,-,-,TRBV2,TGTGCCAGCAGGCTACAGGGATCCTACAATGAGCAGTTCTTC,CASRLQGSYNEQFF
TRBJ2-7,-,TRBD1,TRBV10-2,TGCGCCAGCAGGAGGACAGGCTCTAATTACGAGCAGTACTTC,CASRRTGSNYEQYF
TRBJ2-7,-,TRBD2,TRBV28,TGTGCCAGCAGTTCCCCGCTCGGGGGGGGGCTGTACGAGCAGTACTTC,CASSSPLGGGLYEQYF
TRBJ2-3,-,TRBD2,TRBV6-6,TGTGCCAGCAGGAGCTACTCTGGACTAGCGGCAGATACGCAGTATTTT,CASRSYSGLAADTQYF
TRBJ1-1,-,-,TRBV10-3,TGTGCCATCAGGTCTTCGGGGGACACTGAAGCTTTCTTT,CAIRSSGDTEAFF
TRBJ1-4,once,-,TRBV28,TGTGCCAGCAAGCGGGCAGGGACTGAAAAACTGTTTTTT,CASKRAGTEKLFF
TRBJ1-2,few,TRBD1,TRBV28,TGTGCCAGCAGTAGGGGACAGGGGGTTGCTGGCTACACCTTC,CASSRGQGVAGYTF
TRBJ1-1,-,TRBD1,TRBV7-9,TGTGCCAGCAGCGCGGACAGGGGGTTCACTGAAGCTTTCTTT,CASSADRGFTEAFF
TRBJ2-1,-,-,TRBV10-3,TGTGCCATCAGTGAGATGGACTTTACCGGGGCGTACAATGAGCAGTTCTTC,CAISEMDFTGAYNEQFF
TRBJ1-3,few,TRBD1,TRBV7-8,TGTGCCAGCAGCCACAGGGGATCTGGAAACACCATATATTTT,CASSHRGSGNTIYF
TRBJ1-5,few,-,TRBV11-3,TGTGCCAGCAGCTTACCCCGACCTGAATCGGTAAGGAGCCAGCCCCAGCATTTT,CASSLPRPESVRSQPQHF
TRBJ2-2,-,-,TRBV18,TGTGCCAGCTCGGTTGGGGCTCAGAACACCGGGGAGCTGTTTTTT,CASSVGAQNTGELFF
TRBJ1-4,-,TRBD1,TRBV5-1,TGCGCCAGCAGCTCAGGAACAGGGGCTTACGAAAAACTGTTTTTT,CASSSGTGAYEKLFF
TRBJ2-3,-,-,TRBV2,TGTGCCAGCAGTGAAGAATCTACGGGGGATACGCAGTATTTT,CASSEESTGDTQYF
TRBJ1-1,-,-,TRBV7-2,TGTGCCAGCAGCCCAGGGACGGCCAACACTGAAGCTTTCTTT,CASSPGTANTEAFF
TRBJ2-5,once,TRBD2,TRBV5-1,TGCGCCAGCAGCGCCTTGGGGCTAGCGGGAGCAGAGACCCAGTACTTC,CASSALGLAGAETQYF
TRBJ2-7,-,TRBD1,TRBV2,TGTGCCAGCAGGGACAGGGGTTTCGAGCAGTACTTC,CASRDRGFEQYF
TRBJ2-7,-,TRBD2,TRBV5-4,TGTGCCAGCAGCCCGGCCGGACTAGCGGGAGAGTCGGGATACGAGCAGTACTTC,CASSPAGLAGESGYEQYF
TRBJ2-2,-,TRBD1,TRBV7-9,TGTGCCAGCAGCTTACGAACAGGGGGGAATACCGGGGAGCTGTTTTTT,CASSLRTGGNTGELFF
TRBJ1-3,-,-,TRBV4-1,TGCGCCAGCAGCCAAGATAGGGGCCTCGACCCCTCCCGCGGAAACACCATATATTTT,CASSQDRGLDPSRGNTIYF
TRBJ1-2,-,-,TRBV13,TGTGCCAGCAGCTTAGGAAATGAACAGGGTTACTGGGCTAACCTCGAGAAGTTAAACTATGGCTACACCTTC,CASSLGNEQGYWANLEKLNYGYTF
TRBJ1-2,-,-,TRBV5-4,TGTGCCAGCAGCTTGTCTCAGGGGTTTAACTATGGCTACACCTTC,CASSLSQGFNYGYTF
TRBJ2-5,-,-,TRBV11-3,TGTGCCAGCAGCTCCAGACAGCAAGAGACCCAGTACTTC,CASSSRQQETQYF
TRBJ2-7,-,-,TRBV29-1,TGCAGCGTTTGCCCGTCTGCGGAGAAACCAGACGAGCAGTACTTC,CSVCPSAEKPDEQYF
TRBJ1-1,few,-,TRBV6-6,TGTGCCAGCAGTTACTCGGCCGTGAACACTGAAGCTTTCTTT,CASSYSAVNTEAFF
TRBJ1-2,-,TRBD1,TRBV19,TGTGCCAGTAGTCTGGACAGGAACTATGGCTACACCTTC,CASSLDRNYGYTF
TRBJ1-1,-,-,TRBV7-9,TGTGCCAGCAGCTTCAGAGAATTGAACACTGAAGCTTTCTTT,CASSFRELNTEAFF
TRBJ2-5,-,-,TRBV18,TGTGCCAGCTCACCAAGGGGTGGCAGGGGTCAAGAGACCCAGTACTTC,CASSPRGGRGQETQYF
TRBJ1-1,-,-,TRBV2,TGTGCCAGCAGTGGAGCAGGGGAAGCTTTCTTT,CASSGAGEAFF
TRBJ1-4,-,-,TRBV5-1,TGCGCCAGCAGCCCCCCGGCGGGGGGAGGCGAAAAACTGTTTTTT,CASSPPAGGGEKLFF
TRBJ1-5,many,-,TRBV28,TGTGCCAGCAGTTCCCAGACAGGAGCGGGCAATCAGCCCCAGCATTTT,CASSSQTGAGNQPQHF
TRBJ2-7,many,TRBD2,TRBV7-2,TGTGCCAGCAGCTTAGAGGCTAGCAGGCCCGGACTAGCGGGAGTGCAGTACTTC,CASSLEASRPGLAGVQYF
TRBJ2-7,-,TRBD1,TRBV6-6,TGTGCCAGCAGTATAGGGACAGGCTACGAGCAGTACTTC,CASSIGTGYEQYF
TRBJ2-2,few,TRBD2,TRBV6-6,TGTGCCAGCCAGCGGGAGTACGGCGGGGAGCTGTTTTTT,CASQREYGGELFF
TRBJ2-7,-,TRBD1,TRBV10-3,TGTGCCATCAATGGGAACGGACAGGGGGAGAAGGACGAGCAGTACTTC,CAINGNGQGEKDEQYF
TRBJ2-1,few,TRBD2,TRBV7-8,TGTGCCAGCAGCATGCTAGCGGGAGCCTACAATGAGCAGTTCTTC,CASSMLAGAYNEQFF